These T cell receptor beta chains were read from a single sample in a study of shared clonotypes between healthy human individuals. Using immunoSEQ multiplex PCR, the repertoire was profiled, and TCRdb retains in-frame clones only, with some absent. The table records about 2,500,000 clones, around 94% of them present only once. Specimen: naive CD4+ T cells sorted from blood. The receptors come from a man between 18 and 29 years old in good health. Both conserved end residues are part of each CDR3. The D gene is left open where the match is weak. Clone size is given for some rows only: seen once, a few or many times, or a class if the clone is expanded.

-	TRBJ2-7	16	TRBV14	TRBD2	CASSQDGRDYTYEQYF	TGTGCCAGCAGCCAAGACGGGAGGGACTATACATACGAGCAGTACTTC
-	TRBJ2-4	17	TRBV7-2	TRBD1	CASSLKGQRPLKNIQYF	TGTGCCAGCAGCCTTAAGGGACAGCGCCCGCTTAAAAACATTCAGTACTTC
-	TRBJ2-2	13	TRBV9	-	CASSVMNTGELFF	TGTGCCAGCAGCGTAATGAACACCGGGGAGCTGTTTTTT
few	TRBJ1-5	15	TRBV7-2	TRBD1	CASSSFATGRQPQHF	TGTGCCAGCAGCTCCTTCGCGACAGGGAGGCAGCCCCAGCATTTT
-	TRBJ2-1	15	TRBV19	TRBD2	CASSMSGRVVDGQFF	TGTGCCAGTAGTATGTCGGGGAGGGTTGTGGATGGGCAGTTCTTC
-	TRBJ2-7	13	TRBV2	-	CASSGQGTYEQYF	TGTGCCAGCAGTGGTCAGGGGACCTACGAGCAGTACTTC
-	TRBJ2-2	16	TRBV7-2	-	CASSLVEGISTGELFF	TGTGCCAGCAGCTTAGTGGAGGGGATTAGTACTGGGGAGCTGTTTTTT
-	TRBJ2-5	18	TRBV9	TRBD2	CASSAERYSGGGRETQYF	TGTGCCAGCAGCGCCGAGCGGTATAGCGGGGGGGGCCGAGAGACCCAGTACTTC
-	TRBJ1-1	13	TRBV19	TRBD1	CASLGQGITEAFF	TGTGCCAGTTTGGGACAGGGGATTACTGAAGCTTTCTTT
-	TRBJ2-2	13	TRBV6-1	-	CASRAHGTGELFF	TGTGCCAGCAGGGCACACGGAACCGGGGAGCTGTTTTTT
-	TRBJ1-2	14	TRBV6-4	-	CASSDGDRFGGYTF	TGTGCCAGCAGTGACGGTGACAGGTTCGGTGGCTACACCTTC
-	TRBJ1-5	15	TRBV5-4	TRBD1	CASSGTGPSNQPQHF	TGTGCCAGCAGCGGGACAGGGCCTAGCAATCAGCCCCAGCATTTT
once	TRBJ2-7	17	TRBV11-2	TRBD1	CASSRRALPGQVYEQYF	TGTGCCAGCAGTCGGCGGGCTTTACCGGGACAGGTCTACGAGCAGTACTTC
-	TRBJ2-7	12	TRBV10-3	-	CAISSLGYEQYF	TGTGCCATCAGTTCCTTGGGCTACGAGCAGTACTTC
-	TRBJ2-5	13	TRBV27	-	CASSYGRGETQYF	TGTGCCAGCAGCTATGGGCGGGGAGAGACCCAGTACTTC
-	TRBJ1-3	14	TRBV7-9	-	CASSLAGGGNTIYF	TGTGCCAGCAGCTTAGCGGGGGGCGGAAACACCATATATTTT
-	TRBJ2-7	14	TRBV6-1	-	CASSELGAYYEQYF	TGTGCCAGCAGTGAATTGGGAGCCTATTACGAGCAGTACTTC
-	TRBJ2-3	16	TRBV27	-	CASSHSGPQGTDTQYF	TGTGCCAGCAGTCACTCGGGACCGCAGGGCACAGATACGCAGTATTTT
-	TRBJ2-6	13	TRBV11-3	-	CASSPTGANVLTF	TGTGCCAGCAGCCCGACTGGGGCCAACGTCCTGACTTTC
-	TRBJ1-1	14	TRBV11-2	-	CASSLELRAAEAFF	TGTGCCAGCAGCTTAGAATTGAGGGCAGCTGAAGCTTTCTTT
-	TRBJ2-5	13	TRBV2	-	CASSSTASTTQYF	TGTGCCAGCAGTTCTACAGCCTCGACGACCCAGTACTTC
-	TRBJ1-4	13	TRBV19	-	CASSSATNEKLFF	TGTGCCAGTAGCTCAGCAACTAATGAAAAACTGTTTTTT
-	TRBJ1-1	15	TRBV28	-	CASSSYESPNTEAFF	TGTGCCAGCAGTTCCTACGAATCACCGAACACTGAAGCTTTCTTT
-	TRBJ2-2	13	TRBV6-7	-	CASSYKGVGELFF	TGTGCCAGCAGTTACAAGGGAGTCGGGGAGCTGTTTTTT
-	TRBJ2-2	16	TRBV4-3	-	CASSQAGPRNTGELFF	TGCGCCAGCAGCCAAGCAGGGCCCCGTAACACCGGGGAGCTGTTTTTT
-	TRBJ2-7	14	TRBV2	-	CASSLGLMNYEQYF	TGTGCCAGCAGTTTGGGACTCATGAACTACGAGCAGTACTTC
-	TRBJ1-1	13	TRBV5-1	-	CASSFSANTEAFF	TGCGCCAGCAGCTTTAGCGCCAACACTGAAGCTTTCTTT
once	TRBJ2-7	15	TRBV5-5	TRBD1	CASSELPGQGAEQYF	TGTGCCAGCAGCGAACTACCGGGACAGGGAGCGGAGCAGTACTTC
-	TRBJ1-5	15	TRBV5-1	-	CASSLESGGYQPQHF	TGCGCCAGCAGCTTGGAGTCGGGGGGCTATCAGCCCCAGCATTTT
-	TRBJ1-1	15	TRBV9	-	CASSVGAALNTEAFF	TGTGCCAGCAGCGTAGGCGCAGCGTTGAACACTGAAGCTTTCTTT
-	TRBJ1-1	14	TRBV27	TRBD1	CASSFNRGETEAFF	TGTGCCAGCAGTTTTAACAGGGGGGAAACTGAAGCTTTCTTT
-	TRBJ1-2	14	TRBV5-1	TRBD1	CASSLGDRVSGYTF	TGCGCCAGCAGCTTGGGGGACAGGGTGAGTGGCTACACCTTC
few	TRBJ1-5	15	TRBV4-3	-	CASSQEWSPNQPQHF	TGCGCCAGCAGCCAAGAGTGGAGTCCCAATCAGCCCCAGCATTTT
-	TRBJ1-4	16	TRBV6-6	-	CASSSQGFATNEKLFF	TGTGCCAGCAGTTCACAGGGATTTGCAACTAATGAAAAACTGTTTTTT
-	TRBJ1-2	15	TRBV19	TRBD1	CASLLGQGVNYGYTF	TGTGCCAGCCTCCTCGGACAGGGGGTAAACTATGGCTACACCTTC
-	TRBJ2-1	13	TRBV30	-	CACLPGVDNEQFF	TGTGCCTGTCTACCGGGGGTTGATAATGAGCAGTTCTTC
-	TRBJ2-7	14	TRBV27	-	CASSLSLASHEQYF	TGTGCCAGCAGCCTTTCTCTAGCGTCCCACGAGCAGTACTTC
-	TRBJ1-6	14	TRBV5-4	-	CASSPEGPLELLHF	TGTGCCAGCAGCCCTGAGGGGCCGCTTGAGCTCCTCCACTTT
-	TRBJ2-5	13	TRBV12-5	-	CASGLGLQETQYF	TGTGCTAGTGGTTTGGGCCTCCAAGAGACCCAGTACTTC
-	TRBJ2-7	16	TRBV25-1	TRBD2	CASSESGAGASYEQYF	TGTGCCAGCAGTGAAAGCGGAGCGGGGGCCTCCTACGAGCAGTACTTC
-	TRBJ2-1	15	TRBV6-5	-	CASSPLPRFYNEQFF	TGTGCCAGCAGTCCCCTACCTCGATTCTACAATGAGCAGTTCTTC
once	TRBJ2-5	12	TRBV30	-	CAWSPLQETQYF	TGTGCCTGGAGCCCACTACAAGAGACCCAGTACTTC
-	TRBJ1-2	13	TRBV15	-	CATSREGGNGYTF	TGTGCCACCAGCAGAGAGGGGGGGAATGGCTACACCTTC
-	TRBJ1-5	14	TRBV6-5	-	CASRLQGTHQPQHF	TGTGCCAGCAGACTACAGGGAACGCATCAGCCCCAGCATTTT
-	TRBJ2-7	15	TRBV4-3	-	CASSQEAGSRYEQYF	TGCGCCAGCAGCCAAGAGGCAGGGTCTAGATACGAGCAGTACTTC
-	TRBJ2-2	16	TRBV5-6	-	CAAQAGGQPNTGELFF	TGTGCCGCCCAGGCGGGTGGACAGCCAAACACCGGGGAGCTGTTTTTT
-	TRBJ2-5	12	TRBV5-1	-	CASRTARETQYF	TGCGCCAGCAGGACGGCTCGGGAGACCCAGTACTTC
-	TRBJ2-7	15	TRBV6-1	TRBD1	CASSEGGTGGDEQYF	TGTGCCAGCAGTGAAGGGGGGACAGGGGGCGACGAGCAGTACTTC
-	TRBJ2-1	14	TRBV12-5	TRBD1	CASGSRDSYNEQFF	TGTGCTAGTGGTTCCCGGGACAGTTACAATGAGCAGTTCTTC